These 24 T cell receptor beta chains were sequenced from one sample in a study of blood T cell repertoires in COVID-19. Clones were read by immunoSEQ multiplex PCR, and TCRdb kept only the in-frame ones, dropping some. The sample has more than 250,000 clones, just under 90% seen once. The source material was peripheral blood. Receptors originate from a woman between 45 and 65 years old with COVID-19, enrolled during active disease.

This clone has a handful of counts. The rearrangement joins TRBV6-6 to TRBJ1-3; 10 bases line up with TRBD1. The germline gives CDR1 MNHNY, CDR2 SVGAGI (reference sequence). The CDR3 is 15 residues long. J was trimmed by 4 bases and V by 6 bases; bases with no gene match: 6. CDR3 sequence (DNA): TGTGCCAGCAGGTCCGGGACAGGGGACGGAAACACCATATATTTT. It is translated as CASRSGTGDGNTIYF.

The CDR3 DNA sequence: TGTGCCACGGGACTAGCGGGAGCGAACACCGGGGAGCTGTTTTTT. Protein product: CATGLAGANTGELFF. V and J are TRBV24-1 and TRBJ2-2, with TRBD2 identical over 14 bases. Trimming took 10 bases from V and 0 from J; bases not matched to a gene: 0. CDR1 and CDR2 from the germline V gene are KGHDR and SFDVKD. This CDR3 region has 15 residues.

The chain combines TRBV9 with TRBJ2-3; 10 bases match TRBD1. CDR1 and CDR2 (germline): SGDLS, YYNGEE. With 2 bases clipped from V and 3 bases from J, the junction kept 3 bases outside the gene matches. The CDR3 length is 15 residues. The CDR3 loop is CASSVRTGGTDTQYF. The CDR3 DNA reads as TGTGCCAGCAGCGTCCGGACAGGGGGGACAGATACGCAGTATTTT.

The genes are TRBV6-6 and TRBJ2-1; 8 nucleotides line up with TRBD1. The CDR3 loop spans 11 amino acids. From germline, CDR1 is MNHNY and CDR2 SVGAGI (reference sequence). V shed 6 bases and J 13 bases; nucleotides not matched to a gene: 5. The CDR3 protein is CASSLQGEQFF. The CDR3 DNA reads as TGTGCCAGCAGCCTACAGGGGGAACAGTTCTTC.

The rearrangement joins TRBV7-2 to TRBJ1-6; the D is unclear. Trimming removed 2 bases at V and 6 bases at J, with 11 bases between. Germline loops: CDR1 SGHTA, CDR2 FQGNSA. The CDR3 loop spans 15 amino acids. CDR3 in DNA: TGTGCCAGCAGCTTAAACCCTGCGGGTAATTCACCCCTCCACTTT. Translating gives CASSLNPAGNSPLHF.

The genes are TRBV29-1 and TRBJ1-3; no clear D gene. Germline-derived CDR1 and CDR2 are SQVTM and ANQGSEA. V lost 4 bases and J lost 8, with 12 bases in between. The CDR3 has 12 amino acids. CDR3 residues: CSVAGGRDTIYF. The CDR3 bases are TGCAGCGTTGCTGGAGGGCGAGACACCATATATTTT.

CDR3 protein: CASSLGYASEKLFF. The CDR3 DNA is TGCGCCAGCAGCTTGGGCTACGCTTCTGAAAAACTGTTTTTT. This chain connects TRBV5-1 to TRBJ1-4; D remains ambiguous. Trimming removed 0 bases at V and 7 bases at J, with 10 bases between. Germline V gives CDR1 SGHRS, CDR2 YFSETQ. The CDR3 loop spans 14 amino acids.

This clone was observed a single time. The rearrangement joins TRBV5-4 to TRBJ2-1, with 9 bases lining up with TRBD1. The CDR3 is made up of 15 amino acids. Germline loops: CDR1 SGHNT, CDR2 YYREEE (reference sequence). Germline trimming cut 0 bases from V and 7 bases from J; bases unmatched to any gene: 5. The CDR3 nucleotides are TGTGCCAGCAGCTTGGTTGGGACAGGGCGTAATGAGCAGTTCTTC. Translation gives CASSLVGTGRNEQFF.

The CDR3 reads CASSRVPNEKLFF. CDR3 nucleotides: TGTGCCAGCAGCCGGGTACCCAATGAAAAACTGTTTTTT. The V call is TRBV12-3 or TRBV12-4, the J call TRBJ1-4; D call uncertain. The CDR3 totals 13 residues. The V end lost 6 bases, the J end lost 5 bases, and 10 bases lay between the germline ends.

CDR3 coding DNA: TGTGCCAGCAGCCGGGGAGGCGATATTAGCAATCAGCCCCAGCATTTT. This gives the protein CASSRGGDISNQPQHF. V gene TRBV27 combines with J gene TRBJ1-5; unclear D gene. V lost 6 bases and J lost 0, with 15 bases in between. The CDR3 has 16 residues. The germline V gene has CDR1 MNHEY and CDR2 SMNVEV (reference sequence).

V is TRBV19 and J is TRBJ2-7; TRBD2 agrees at 9 bases. The CDR3 is 14 amino acids. With 5 bases clipped from V and 4 bases from J, the junction kept 6 bases outside the gene matches. Germline assignment: CDR1 LNHDA and CDR2 SQIVND (reference sequence). The CDR3 is CASSSTSGSYEQYF. The CDR3 coding sequence is TGTGCCAGTAGTTCCACTAGCGGGTCGTACGAGCAGTACTTC.

The chain recombines TRBV3-1 (or the pseudogene TRBV3-2) with TRBJ1-2, with a weak D call TRBD1 (6 bases). Germline lookup yields CDR1 LGHDT and CDR2 YNNKEL (reference sequence). Between the trimmed V and J ends, which lost 5 bases and 6 bases, there was a span of 25 bases. This CDR3 has 17 amino acids. The CDR3 loop reads CASSYLTGTRVRNGYTF. The DNA for the CDR3 is TGTGCCAGCAGCTACCTTACCGGGACACGCGTAAGAAATGGCTACACCTTC.

The chain is built from TRBV18 and TRBJ1-1; D is unresolved. The V gene's germline CDR1 is KGHSH and CDR2 LQKENI. The length of the CDR3 is 15 residues. V lost 2 bases to trimming and J lost 1 base, with 11 bases between them. The CDR3 protein is CASSPMAGQNTEAFF. Here the CDR3 DNA reads TGTGCCAGCTCACCAATGGCAGGCCAGAACACTGAAGCTTTCTTT.

The chain combines TRBV5-1 with TRBJ2-1; 10 positions agree with TRBD2. CDR3 length: 13 residues. CDR1 and CDR2 (germline): SGHRS, YFSETQ. V gave up 6 bases and J gave up 7 bases; unmatched junction bases: 4. CDR3 in amino acids: CASKREGPNEQFF. In DNA, the CDR3 is TGCGCCAGCAAGCGGGAGGGCCCGAATGAGCAGTTCTTC.

The chain links TRBV12-3 or TRBV12-4 to TRBJ1-2; D unclear. The CDR3 length is 13 residues. Between the trimmed V and J ends, which lost 4 bases and 4 bases, there was a span of 10 bases. CDR3 residues: CASSYLGAYGYTF. The CDR3 DNA is TGTGCCAGCAGTTATTTGGGAGCCTATGGCTACACCTTC.

V gene TRBV18 combines with J gene TRBJ1-6, with TRBD1 as a possible D gene (5 bases). The CDR3 sequence is 15 residues long. CDR1 and CDR2 (germline): KGHSH, LQKENI. Trimming removed 8 bases at V and 5 bases at J, with 16 bases between. Here the CDR3 reads CASILLGGDNSPLHF. Written as DNA, the CDR3 is TGTGCCAGCATTCTTCTCGGGGGGGATAATTCACCCCTCCACTTT.

The CDR3 is CSILPPGKSGTEAFF. Written as DNA, the CDR3 is TGCAGCATCCTCCCCCCGGGGAAAAGCGGCACTGAAGCTTTCTTT. The chain employs TRBV29-1 and TRBJ1-1; D unclear. V was trimmed by 8 bases and J by 4 bases, leaving 23 bases between them. Looked up from germline, CDR1 is SQVTM and CDR2 is ANQGSEA. The CDR3 runs 15 residues. Filled out from reference TRBV29-1 and TRBJ1-1, the complete variable domain reads SAVISQKPSRDICQRGTSLTIQCQVDSQVTMMFWYRQQPGQSLTLIATANQGSEATYESGFVIDKFPISRPNLTFSTLTVSNMSPEDSSIYLCSILPPGKSGTEAFFGQGTRLTVV.

The genes are TRBV2 and TRBJ2-2; D ambiguous. Trimming stripped 7 bases from V and 1 base from J, with 7 bases between. Germline V lookup: CDR1 SNHLY, CDR2 FYNNEI. The CDR3 has 13 amino acids. The CDR3 bases are TGTGCCAGCAACCCTAGGAACACCGGGGAGCTGTTTTTT. Translation gives CASNPRNTGELFF.

The V gene is TRBV11-2, the J gene TRBJ1-1; 9 bases align to TRBD1. V was clipped by 4 bases and J by 2 bases; unmatched bases: 5. The germline V gene has CDR1 SGHAT and CDR2 FQNNGV. CDR3 length: 15 residues. CDR3 protein: CASSSGQGINTEAFF. The DNA for the CDR3 is TGTGCCAGCAGCTCTGGACAGGGGATAAACACTGAAGCTTTCTTT. Using reference TRBV11-2 and TRBJ1-1 for the parts outside the CDR3, the full variable domain is EAGVAQSPRYKIIEKRQSVAFWCNPISGHATLYWYQQILGQGPKLLIQFQNNGVVDDSQLPKDRFSAERLKGVDSTLKIQPAKLEDSAVYLCASSSGQGINTEAFFGQGTRLTVV.

This chain joins TRBV6-5 and TRBJ2-5; 7 nucleotides line up with TRBD1. Trimming at V came to 6 bases and at J to 3 bases, leaving 10 bases not matched to a gene. Germline-derived CDR1 and CDR2 are MNHEY and SVGAGI. The CDR3 has 15 amino acids. The CDR3: CASRPVHRGEETQYF. The CDR3 nucleotides are TGTGCCAGCAGACCCGTTCACAGGGGCGAAGAGACCCAGTACTTC.

This chain uses TRBV5-1 with TRBJ1-2; D unclear. The CDR3 consists of 14 residues. V was clipped by 5 bases and J by 4 bases, with 15 bases between them. Germline V gene lookup returns CDR1 SGHRS and CDR2 YFSETQ. In DNA form, the CDR3 reads TGCGCCAGCAGAGCCGCGGGCGCGAGCTATGGCTACACCTTC. Its translation: CASRAAGASYGYTF.

This chain connects TRBV12-3 or TRBV12-4 to TRBJ1-6; D ambiguous. Trimming removed 7 bases at V and 9 bases at J, with 13 bases between. The length of the CDR3 is 13 residues. The CDR3 spells CASNVKAGSPLHF. CDR3 sequence (DNA): TGTGCCAGCAACGTAAAGGCGGGTTCACCCCTCCACTTT.

The chain couples TRBV3-1 (or the pseudogene TRBV3-2) to TRBJ1-2; D uncertain. V was clipped by 4 bases and J by 0 bases, with 12 bases between them. The CDR3 sequence is 15 residues long. The germline V gene has CDR1 LGHDT and CDR2 YNNKEL (reference sequence). CDR3 DNA: TGTGCCAGCAGCCGCGGACTGTTAGCTAACTATGGCTACACCTTC. Protein product: CASSRGLLANYGYTF.

This sequence joins TRBV19 and TRBJ1-5; 7 nucleotides line up with TRBD1. V was clipped by 3 bases and J by 7 bases; unmatched bases: 9. Germline V gives CDR1 LNHDA, CDR2 SQIVND (reference sequence). This CDR3 region has 15 residues. CDR3: CASSILDRVGQPQHF. In nucleotides, the CDR3 is TGTGCCAGTAGTATTTTAGACAGGGTCGGCCAGCCCCAGCATTTT.